This T cell receptor (beta chain) was observed in a study of OX40 agonist ivuxolimab in advanced cancers. Study background: Patients in the trial were receiving intravenous ivuxolimab every 2 weeks, at doses of 0.01 to 10 mg/kg. Patients assigned to dose escalation were diagnosed with hepatocellular carcinoma, melanoma, renal cell or head and neck cancer. Three partial responders included one hepatocellular carcinoma patient and two cutaneous melanoma patients.

Peripheral blood came from all dose cohorts at three timepoints. Between the trimmed V and J ends, which lost 0 bases and 7 bases, there was a span of 5 bases. This CDR3 is built from 12 residues. The data were produced by immunoSEQ multiplex PCR, yet TCRdb's version contains in-frame clones alone and is incomplete. The sample contains 100,000 or so clones, approximately 91% of which appear only once. This chain uses TRBV5-3 with TRBJ2-1; D gene uncertain. TRBV5-3 qualifies as an ORF whose function is uncertain. This receptor was taken from an adult with an advanced solid tumor such as melanoma, head and neck, liver or kidney cancer. Sequencing was performed on CD4+ or CD8+ T cells sorted from blood, taken in a trial of the OX40 agonist ivuxolimab. DNA for the CDR3: TGTGCCAGAAGCTTGGCCAATAATGAGCAGTTCTTC. It is translated as CARSLANNEQFF.